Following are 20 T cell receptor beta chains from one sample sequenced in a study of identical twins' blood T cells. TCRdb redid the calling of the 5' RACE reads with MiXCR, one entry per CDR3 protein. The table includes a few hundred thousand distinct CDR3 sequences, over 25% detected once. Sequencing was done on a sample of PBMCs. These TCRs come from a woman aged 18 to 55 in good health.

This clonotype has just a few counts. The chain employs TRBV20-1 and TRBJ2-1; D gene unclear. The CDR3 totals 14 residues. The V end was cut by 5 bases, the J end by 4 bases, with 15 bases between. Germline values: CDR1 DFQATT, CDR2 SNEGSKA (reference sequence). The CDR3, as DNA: TGCAGTGCTCGACAACCTAGTCAGTACAATGAGCAGTTCTTC. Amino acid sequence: CSARQPSQYNEQFF.

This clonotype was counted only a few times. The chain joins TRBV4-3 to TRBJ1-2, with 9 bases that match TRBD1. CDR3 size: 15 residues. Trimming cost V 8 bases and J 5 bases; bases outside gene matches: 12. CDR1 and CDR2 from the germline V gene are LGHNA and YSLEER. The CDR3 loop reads CASSRLGTGRYGYTF. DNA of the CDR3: TGCGCCAGCTCCCGTTTGGGGACAGGGCGGTATGGCTACACCTTC.

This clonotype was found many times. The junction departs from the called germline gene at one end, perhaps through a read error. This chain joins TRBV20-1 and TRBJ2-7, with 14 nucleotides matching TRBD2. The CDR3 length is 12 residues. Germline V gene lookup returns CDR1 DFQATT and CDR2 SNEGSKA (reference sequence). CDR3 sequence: CSAGGLAGARHF. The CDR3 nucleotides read TGCAGTGCTGGGGGACTAGCGGGAGCTCGCCACTTC.

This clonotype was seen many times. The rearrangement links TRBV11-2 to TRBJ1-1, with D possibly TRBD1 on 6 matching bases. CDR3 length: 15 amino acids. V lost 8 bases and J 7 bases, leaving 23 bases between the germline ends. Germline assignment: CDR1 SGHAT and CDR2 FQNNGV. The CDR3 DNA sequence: TGTGCCAGCGGTACCTCCATATTGGGGGCAAATGAAGCTTTCTTT. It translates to CASGTSILGANEAFF.

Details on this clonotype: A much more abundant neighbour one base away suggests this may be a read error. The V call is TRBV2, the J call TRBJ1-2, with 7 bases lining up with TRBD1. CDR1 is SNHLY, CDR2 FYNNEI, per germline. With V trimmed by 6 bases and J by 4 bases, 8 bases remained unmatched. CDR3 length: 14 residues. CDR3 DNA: TGTGCCAGCAGAGTCACAGGGGCGATCTATGGCTACACCTTC. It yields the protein CASRVTGAIYGYTF.

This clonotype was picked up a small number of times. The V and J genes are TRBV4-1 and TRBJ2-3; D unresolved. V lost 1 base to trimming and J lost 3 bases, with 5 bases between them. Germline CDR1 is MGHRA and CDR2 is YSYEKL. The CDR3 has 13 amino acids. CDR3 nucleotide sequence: TGCGCCAGCAGCCAAGGCATTACAGATACGCAGTATTTT. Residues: CASSQGITDTQYF.

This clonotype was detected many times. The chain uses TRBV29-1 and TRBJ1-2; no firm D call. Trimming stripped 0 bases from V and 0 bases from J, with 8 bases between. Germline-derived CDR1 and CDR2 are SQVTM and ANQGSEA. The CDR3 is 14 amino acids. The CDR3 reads CSVEDRATNYGYTF. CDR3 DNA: TGCAGCGTTGAAGACCGGGCGACTAACTATGGCTACACCTTC.

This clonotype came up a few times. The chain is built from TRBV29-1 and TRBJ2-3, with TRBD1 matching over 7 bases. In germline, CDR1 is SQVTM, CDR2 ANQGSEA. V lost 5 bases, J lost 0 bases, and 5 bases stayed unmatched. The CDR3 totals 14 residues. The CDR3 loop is CSVLGGSSTDTQYF. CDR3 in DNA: TGCAGCGTTCTAGGGGGCTCTAGCACAGATACGCAGTATTTT.

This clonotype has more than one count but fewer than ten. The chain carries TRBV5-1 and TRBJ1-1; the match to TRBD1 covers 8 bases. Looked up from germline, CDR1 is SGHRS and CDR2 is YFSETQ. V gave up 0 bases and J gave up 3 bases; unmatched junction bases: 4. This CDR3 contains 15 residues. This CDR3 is CASSLGQGTDTEAFF. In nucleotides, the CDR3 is TGCGCCAGCAGCTTGGGACAGGGGACGGACACTGAAGCTTTCTTT.

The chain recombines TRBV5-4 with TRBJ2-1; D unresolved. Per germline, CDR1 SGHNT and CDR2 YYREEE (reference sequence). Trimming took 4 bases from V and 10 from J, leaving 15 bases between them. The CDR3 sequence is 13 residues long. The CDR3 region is CASSRLLAREQFF. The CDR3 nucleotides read TGTGCCAGCAGCCGTCTTTTGGCACGGGAGCAGTTCTTC.

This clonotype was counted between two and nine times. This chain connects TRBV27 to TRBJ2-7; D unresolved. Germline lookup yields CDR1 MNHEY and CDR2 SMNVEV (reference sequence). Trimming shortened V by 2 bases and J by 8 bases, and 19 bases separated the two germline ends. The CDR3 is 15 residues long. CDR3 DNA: TGTGCCAGCAGTTTACGGAGAGGCAGGCCACATCAGCAGTACTTC. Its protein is CASSLRRGRPHQQYF.

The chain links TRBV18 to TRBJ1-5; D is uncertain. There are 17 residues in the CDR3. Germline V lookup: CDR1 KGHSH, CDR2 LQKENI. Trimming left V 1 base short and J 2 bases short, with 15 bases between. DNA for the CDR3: TGTGCCAGCTCACCACGAAATCTAGGGCAGGGCAATCAGCCCCAGCATTTT. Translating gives CASSPRNLGQGNQPQHF.

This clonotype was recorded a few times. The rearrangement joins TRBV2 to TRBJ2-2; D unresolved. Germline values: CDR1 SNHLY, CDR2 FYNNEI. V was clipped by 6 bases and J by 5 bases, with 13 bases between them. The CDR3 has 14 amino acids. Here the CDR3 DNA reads TGTGCCAGCAGAAGGCTCCTCGGGACCGGGGAGCTGTTTTTT. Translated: CASRRLLGTGELFF.

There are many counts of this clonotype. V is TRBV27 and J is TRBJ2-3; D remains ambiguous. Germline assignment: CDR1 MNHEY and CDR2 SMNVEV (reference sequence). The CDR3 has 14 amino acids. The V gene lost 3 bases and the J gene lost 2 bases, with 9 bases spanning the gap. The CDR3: CASSLIGFTDTQYF. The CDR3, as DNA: TGTGCCAGCAGTTTGATCGGGTTCACAGATACGCAGTATTTT.

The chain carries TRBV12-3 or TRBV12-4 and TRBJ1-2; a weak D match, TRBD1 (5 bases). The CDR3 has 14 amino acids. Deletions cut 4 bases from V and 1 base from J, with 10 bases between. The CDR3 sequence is CASSSGAINYGYTF. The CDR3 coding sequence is TGTGCCAGCAGTTCTGGGGCGATTAACTATGGCTACACCTTC.

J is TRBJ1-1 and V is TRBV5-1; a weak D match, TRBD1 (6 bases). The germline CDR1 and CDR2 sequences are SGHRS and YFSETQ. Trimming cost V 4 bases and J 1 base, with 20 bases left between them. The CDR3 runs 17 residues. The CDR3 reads CASSIGTKQRANTEAFF. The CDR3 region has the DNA TGCGCCAGCAGCATAGGGACAAAACAGCGGGCGAACACTGAAGCTTTCTTT.

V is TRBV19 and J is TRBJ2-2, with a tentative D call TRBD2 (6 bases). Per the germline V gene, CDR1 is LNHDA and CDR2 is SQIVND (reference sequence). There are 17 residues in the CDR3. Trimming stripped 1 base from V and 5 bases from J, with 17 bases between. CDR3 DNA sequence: TGTGCCAGTAGTATAGCCAAGGGACGGGGGTGGACCGGGGAGCTGTTTTTT. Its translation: CASSIAKGRGWTGELFF.

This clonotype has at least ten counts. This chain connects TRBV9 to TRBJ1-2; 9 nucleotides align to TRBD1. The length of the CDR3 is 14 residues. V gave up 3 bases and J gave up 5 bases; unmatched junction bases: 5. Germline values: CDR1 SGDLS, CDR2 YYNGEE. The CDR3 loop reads CASSAMDRGYGYTF. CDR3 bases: TGTGCCAGCAGCGCTATGGACAGGGGATATGGCTACACCTTC. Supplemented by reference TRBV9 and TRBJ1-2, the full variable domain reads DSGVTQTPKHLITATGQRVTLRCSPRSGDLSVYWYQQSLDQGLQFLIQYYNGEERAKGNILERFSAQQFPDLHSELNLSSLELGDSALYFCASSAMDRGYGYTFGSGTRLTVV.

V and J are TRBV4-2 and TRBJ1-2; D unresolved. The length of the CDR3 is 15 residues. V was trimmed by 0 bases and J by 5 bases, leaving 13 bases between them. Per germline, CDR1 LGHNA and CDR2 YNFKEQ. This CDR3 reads CASSQDHPDLYGYTF. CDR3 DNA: TGTGCCAGCAGCCAAGATCATCCAGACTTATATGGCTACACCTTC.

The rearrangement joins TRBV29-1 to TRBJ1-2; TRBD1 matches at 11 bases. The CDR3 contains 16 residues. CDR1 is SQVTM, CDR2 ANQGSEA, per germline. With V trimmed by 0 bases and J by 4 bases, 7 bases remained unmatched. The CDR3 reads CSVEEGGQGEFYGYTF. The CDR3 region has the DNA TGCAGCGTTGAAGAAGGGGGACAGGGGGAATTCTATGGCTACACCTTC.